The following is a T cell receptor beta chain sequence with its context. Antigen specificity is unknown. The CDR3 extends over 15 amino acids. Germline V gene lookup returns CDR1 KGHSH and CDR2 LQKENI. Trimming left V 5 bases short and J 6 bases short, with 19 bases between. The PCR ran on 60 Vbeta and 13 Jbeta primers. Assay: immunoSEQ multiplex PCR; the TCRdb copy retains only in-frame clones and omits some. The profile shows 80,000 to 95,000 clones, 84% of them singletons. The data are from a study of cytomegalovirus exposure and HLA in healthy donors. Study-level points and caveats: Later, an analysis found that common viral pathogens appeared to be linked with several of the most significant clusters. The likely explanation for a cluster of highly shared sequence variants was sequencing artifact.

This sequence joins TRBV18 and TRBJ1-2; D ambiguous. The clonotype comes from a woman aged 18 to 35 in good health and CMV-seropositive. The specimen sequenced was PBMCs. The CDR3 region is CASSGASRFFDGYTF. CDR3 coding DNA: TGTGCCAGCTCAGGCGCTTCCAGGTTTTTTGATGGCTACACCTTC.